The 13 T cell receptor beta chains below all came from one sample that was sequenced in a study of cytomegalovirus exposure and HLA in healthy donors. PCR involved 60 Vbeta and 13 Jbeta primers. The protocol was immunoSEQ multiplex PCR, while the TCRdb copy is restricted to in-frame clones and leaves out a portion. The sample holds roughly 160,000 clones, more than 75% seen once. The sequencing sample was made of PBMCs. Receptors originate from a man between 18 and 29 years old in good health and CMV-seropositive.

CDR3 DNA sequence: TGTGCCAGCAGCTTAGTATCAGGGGTCGCGGAGACCCAGTACTTC. It specifies CASSLVSGVAETQYF. The genes are TRBV11-2 and TRBJ2-5; possible D gene TRBD1, 6 bases. V lost 1 base and J 5 bases, leaving 14 bases between the germline ends. The CDR3 totals 15 residues. Germline CDR1 is SGHAT and CDR2 is FQNNGV. The full variable domain, completed using reference TRBV11-2 and TRBJ2-5, is EAGVAQSPRYKIIEKRQSVAFWCNPISGHATLYWYQQILGQGPKLLIQFQNNGVVDDSQLPKDRFSAERLKGVDSTLKIQPAKLEDSAVYLCASSLVSGVAETQYFGPGTRLLVL.

This chain uses TRBV6-1 with TRBJ2-5; 14 nucleotides line up with TRBD2. CDR3 length: 18 residues. V shed 2 bases and J 5 bases; nucleotides not matched to a gene: 10. CDR1 and CDR2 from the germline V gene are MNHNS and SASEGT. This CDR3 is CASSEPTRLAGGGETQYF. CDR3 coding DNA: TGTGCCAGCAGTGAACCCACCCGACTAGCGGGAGGGGGGGAGACCCAGTACTTC.

This clone was detected only once. The CDR3 sequence: CASSLPDRGGGTGELFF. Here the CDR3 DNA reads TGTGCCAGCAGCTTACCCGACAGGGGCGGAGGCACCGGGGAGCTGTTTTTT. V and J are TRBV21-1 and TRBJ2-2; the DNA was not used to check the table's D call, TRBD1. TRBV21-1 is a pseudogene. The CDR3 has 17 amino acids.

Only a few counts were recorded for this clone. CDR3 sequence: CASSLGAGGSTEAFF. The CDR3 DNA sequence: TGTGCCAGCAGCTTAGGGGCCGGGGGGTCCACTGAAGCTTTCTTT. This chain connects TRBV11-2 to TRBJ1-1; weak D call: TRBD1 (5 bases). Trimming took off 1 base at V and 4 bases at J, with 13 bases between the two ends. The CDR3 spans 15 residues. CDR1 and CDR2 from the germline V gene are SGHAT and FQNNGV.

This clone was observed once. The V gene is TRBV7-2, the J gene TRBJ2-7; possibly TRBD2 for D (5 bases). The ends were cut back, 5 bases at V and 2 bases at J, with 16 bases in the middle. Germline V lookup: CDR1 SGHTA, CDR2 FQGNSA. The CDR3 is 15 amino acids. CDR3 sequence reads: CASSPAGRSAYEQYF. The CDR3 DNA reads TGTGCCAGCAGCCCTGCGGGCAGGTCTGCCTACGAGCAGTACTTC.

This clone has just a few counts. The chain joins TRBV5-1 to TRBJ2-2; D gene unclear. This CDR3 region has 19 residues. Trimming shortened V by 0 bases and J by 0 bases, and 18 bases separated the two germline ends. Germline V gives CDR1 SGHRS, CDR2 YFSETQ. In DNA, the CDR3 is TGCGCCAGCAGCTTGGAAGTGCCCTCTACCCTCGCGAACACCGGGGAGCTGTTTTTT. It specifies CASSLEVPSTLANTGELFF.

V usage is TRBV29-1 and J usage is TRBJ2-6, with a possible D match to TRBD1 (5 bases). The CDR3 loop spans 14 amino acids. The germline V gene encodes CDR1 SQVTM and CDR2 ANQGSEA. Trimming left V 5 bases short and J 0 bases short, with 8 bases between. Here the CDR3 DNA reads TGCAGCGTTCAGGGAAGCTCTGGGGCCAACGTCCTGACTTTC. Encoded protein: CSVQGSSGANVLTF.

V is TRBV27 and J is TRBJ2-5, with 8 bases aligning to TRBD1. The CDR3 is 16 amino acids. V lost 8 bases and J lost 0; bases outside the gene matches: 11. The germline CDR1 and CDR2 sequences are MNHEY and SMNVEV (reference sequence). As DNA, the CDR3 is TGTGCCAGCCTAAAGACAGGGGCTCGGTACCAAGAGACCCAGTACTTC. This sequence encodes CASLKTGARYQETQYF.

The V call is TRBV15, the J call TRBJ1-5; TRBD1 matches at 9 bases. The CDR3 totals 14 residues. V gave up 5 bases and J gave up 6 bases; unmatched junction bases: 5. Germline CDR1 is LNHNV and CDR2 is YYDKDF (reference sequence). CDR3 nucleotide sequence: TGTGCCACCAGCGGGGACAGGGAGGCTCAGCCCCAGCATTTT. The encoded protein is CATSGDREAQPQHF.

This clone was seen only a few times. The rearrangement links TRBV6-1 to TRBJ2-7; 10 bases fit TRBD1. The J segment lost 1 base and the V segment lost 6 bases, leaving 3 bases of the junction unmatched. The CDR3 consists of 14 residues. Germline assignment: CDR1 MNHNS and CDR2 SASEGT. As DNA, the CDR3 is TGTGCCAGCAGGGGACAGGGGTCATCCTACGAGCAGTACTTC. Amino acid sequence: CASRGQGSSYEQYF.

The chain recombines TRBV5-1 with TRBJ2-7; 7 bases align to TRBD2. The CDR3 consists of 15 residues. V lost 4 bases, J lost 2 bases, and 9 bases stayed unmatched. From germline, CDR1 is SGHRS and CDR2 YFSETQ. CDR3 amino acids: CASSPDLAEAYEQYF. DNA of the CDR3: TGCGCCAGCAGCCCTGACCTAGCGGAGGCCTACGAGCAGTACTTC.

The V call is TRBV7-6, the J call TRBJ1-5, with TRBD1 matching over 8 bases. Germline CDR1 SGHVS, CDR2 FNYEAQ. This CDR3 is 15 amino acids long. Trimming removed 5 bases from V and 0 bases from J; junction bases left unmatched: 3. DNA for the CDR3: TGTGCCAGCAGCGGGACAGGCGATAGCAATCAGCCCCAGCATTTT. It translates to CASSGTGDSNQPQHF.

The chain carries TRBV2 and TRBJ1-1; D is possibly TRBD1 (5 bases). The V end lost 6 bases, the J end lost 0 bases, and 11 bases lay between the germline ends. This CDR3 region has 14 residues. Germline V gives CDR1 SNHLY, CDR2 FYNNEI. The CDR3 loop reads CASSQQVLNTEAFF. For the CDR3, the DNA is TGTGCCAGCAGCCAACAGGTCCTGAACACTGAAGCTTTCTTT.